These 27 T cell receptor beta chains share one sample of origin, sequenced in a study of blood T cell repertoires in COVID-19. Only in-frame clones appear in the TCRdb table, and some are missing; sequencing was by immunoSEQ multiplex PCR. The sample records roughly 220,000 clones, more than 70% being singletons. The sequenced sample consisted of PBMCs or T cells enriched from blood (not recorded which). These receptors originate from a man aged 25 to 40 with acute COVID-19.

The chain couples TRBV7-3 to TRBJ2-1; D not certain. The V end lost 0 bases, the J end lost 5 bases, and 8 bases lay between the germline ends. Germline V gene data show CDR1 as SGHTA and CDR2 as FQGTGA. There are 14 residues in the CDR3. This CDR3 is CASSLTSVNNEQFF. CDR3 nucleotide sequence: TGTGCCAGCAGCTTAACGTCAGTCAACAATGAGCAGTTCTTC.

This chain uses TRBV6-5 with TRBJ1-2; a possible D gene is TRBD1 (5 bases). Germline V gene data show CDR1 as MNHEY and CDR2 as SVGAGI. The CDR3 loop spans 11 amino acids. V was shortened by 6 bases and J by 5 bases, with 7 bases between the two germline ends. CDR3 sequence reads: CASSQGYGYTF. The CDR3 coding sequence is TGTGCCAGCAGCCAGGGATATGGCTACACCTTC.

V and J are TRBV6-5 and TRBJ1-1; TRBD1 matches at 8 bases. The CDR3 is 14 residues long. The junction had 7 bases not matched to a gene; V was cut back by 6 bases and J by 4 bases. CDR1 is MNHEY, CDR2 SVGAGI, per germline. The DNA of the CDR3 is TGTGCCAGCAGGCGGACAGGGAGTGCCACTGAAGCTTTCTTT. It encodes CASRRTGSATEAFF.

The chain joins TRBV5-1 to TRBJ2-5; TRBD2 matches 9 bases. V lost 4 bases and J lost 1; bases outside the gene matches: 8. The CDR3 sequence is 16 residues long. CDR1 SGHRS and CDR2 YFSETQ come from the germline V gene. The CDR3 loop reads CASSPDGGGAQETQYF. The CDR3 DNA follows: TGCGCCAGCAGCCCGGATGGCGGGGGGGCCCAAGAGACCCAGTACTTC.

The V gene is TRBV9, the J gene TRBJ2-7; D might be TRBD2 (5 bases). Trimming cost V 0 bases and J 2 bases, with 21 bases left between them. Per the germline V gene, CDR1 is SGDLS and CDR2 is YYNGEE. The CDR3 contains 18 residues. CDR3 residues: CASSVGTTGNHQPYEQYF. CDR3 sequence (DNA): TGTGCCAGCAGCGTAGGCACTACGGGAAACCACCAGCCCTACGAGCAGTACTTC. Based on the CDR3 plus reference TRBV9 and TRBJ2-7, the full variable domain is DSGVTQTPKHLITATGQRVTLRCSPRSGDLSVYWYQQSLDQGLQFLIQYYNGEERAKGNILERFSAQQFPDLHSELNLSSLELGDSALYFCASSVGTTGNHQPYEQYFGPGTRLTVT.

The chain carries TRBV11-2 and TRBJ2-7, with 10 nucleotides matching TRBD2. Looked up from germline, CDR1 is SGHAT and CDR2 is FQNNGV. This CDR3 is 15 amino acids long. V lost 5 bases and J lost 5; bases outside the gene matches: 9. CDR3 sequence reads: CASSPSGGKHHEQYF. The CDR3 region has the DNA TGTGCCAGCAGCCCTAGCGGGGGAAAGCACCACGAGCAGTACTTC.

This clone was recorded once. The chain employs TRBV5-4 and TRBJ2-7, with TRBD1 matching over 7 bases. CDR1 is SGHNT and CDR2 is YYREEE in the germline V gene (reference sequence). CDR3 length: 16 residues. V gave up 4 bases and J gave up 3 bases; unmatched junction bases: 13. Here the CDR3 reads CASSRNKGTANYEQYF. The DNA of the CDR3 is TGTGCCAGCAGCCGAAACAAAGGGACAGCTAACTACGAGCAGTACTTC. Variable domain in full (rest from reference TRBV5-4 and TRBJ2-7): ETGVTQSPTHLIKTRGQQVTLRCSSQSGHNTVSWYQQALGQGPQFIFQYYREEENGRGNFPPRFSGLQFPNYSSELNVNALELDDSALYLCASSRNKGTANYEQYFGPGTRLTVT.

This clone is a singleton in its sample. The gene calls are TRBV18 and TRBJ1-5; a possible D gene is TRBD1 (6 bases). Trimming took off 2 bases at V and 0 bases at J, with 8 bases between the two ends. Germline V gives CDR1 KGHSH, CDR2 LQKENI. This CDR3 has 15 residues. In DNA form, the CDR3 reads TGTGCCAGCTCACCAGGGACAAATAGCAATCAGCCCCAGCATTTT. This sequence encodes CASSPGTNSNQPQHF.

CDR3 protein: CASSVGNLAWGLLDTQYF. For the CDR3, the DNA is TGTGCCAGCAGCGTAGGGAACCTTGCGTGGGGCCTTTTAGATACGCAGTATTTT. This sequence joins TRBV9 and TRBJ2-3; TRBD1 might be the D (5 bases). The length of the CDR3 is 18 residues. V was cut by 0 bases and J by 5 bases, with 22 bases left in between. Germline CDR1 reads SGDLS; CDR2 reads YYNGEE. The full variable domain, its missing parts supplied by reference TRBV9 and TRBJ2-3, is DSGVTQTPKHLITATGQRVTLRCSPRSGDLSVYWYQQSLDQGLQFLIQYYNGEERAKGNILERFSAQQFPDLHSELNLSSLELGDSALYFCASSVGNLAWGLLDTQYFGPGTRLTVL.

The chain uses TRBV29-1 and TRBJ1-2, with D unresolved. The CDR3 is 15 residues long. Trimming took off 5 bases at V and 8 bases at J, with 24 bases between the two ends. The germline V gene has CDR1 SQVTM and CDR2 ANQGSEA. The DNA for the CDR3 is TGCAGCGTTAATCTCCCGAGGAACCCGCTAGGCGGCTACACCTTC. The encoded protein is CSVNLPRNPLGGYTF.

The CDR3 region has the DNA TGTGCCAGCAGCAAAGGATGGGCAGGGGGTGACACCGGGGAGCTGTTTTTT. Its protein product is CASSKGWAGGDTGELFF. J is TRBJ2-2 and V is TRBV21-1; the table assigns TRBD1, which was not confirmed against the DNA. TRBV21-1 is shown as a pseudogene. The CDR3 spans 17 residues.

A few counts support this clone. V usage is TRBV7-9 and J usage is TRBJ2-2, with 7 bases aligning to TRBD2. CDR3 size: 16 residues. In germline, CDR1 is SEHNR, CDR2 FQNEAQ (reference sequence). With 5 bases clipped from V and 1 base from J, the junction kept 7 bases outside the gene matches. This CDR3 reads CASSPLQRENTGELFF. In nucleotides, the CDR3 is TGTGCCAGCAGCCCCCTTCAGCGGGAGAACACCGGGGAGCTGTTTTTT.

This chain links TRBV5-5 with TRBJ1-5; 7 bases agree with TRBD1. Germline CDR1 and CDR2: SGHKS and YYEKEE (reference sequence). Trimming took 3 bases from V and 4 from J; bases not matched to a gene: 4. This CDR3 region has 14 residues. The CDR3, as DNA: TGTGCCAGCAGCTCAAGGACAGGTAATCAGCCCCAGCATTTT. Amino acids: CASSSRTGNQPQHF.

This clone was seen a single time. J is TRBJ2-3 and V is TRBV5-1; tentatively, D is TRBD2 (5 bases). The CDR3 runs 12 residues. V gave up 4 bases and J gave up 6 bases, with 9 bases separating them. Germline V gives CDR1 SGHRS, CDR2 YFSETQ. The CDR3 sequence is CASSDTGDTQYF. The CDR3 bases are TGCGCCAGCAGCGATACGGGGGATACGCAGTATTTT.

V and J are TRBV2 and TRBJ1-5; 10 bases are a match to TRBD1. Per the germline V gene, CDR1 is SNHLY and CDR2 is FYNNEI. This CDR3 is built from 16 residues. J gave up 7 bases and V 0 bases, and 6 bases lay outside the gene matches. DNA of the CDR3: TGTGCCAGCAGTGAAGCGCCGGGACAGGGGTACCAGCCCCAGCATTTT. The encoded protein is CASSEAPGQGYQPQHF.

This rearrangement joins TRBV2 to TRBJ1-2, with unresolved D. The germline V gene has CDR1 SNHLY and CDR2 FYNNEI. The CDR3 is made up of 12 amino acids. V shed 4 bases and J shed 7 bases, with 10 bases lying between them. In nucleotides, the CDR3 is TGTGCCAGCAGTGGGCTTTTTGGTGGCTACACCTTC. Translation gives CASSGLFGGYTF.

This chain uses TRBV5-1 with TRBJ1-4; D is unclear. V was trimmed by 5 bases and J by 0 bases, leaving 8 bases between them. Germline assignment: CDR1 SGHRS and CDR2 YFSETQ. This CDR3 contains 14 residues. The CDR3 spells CASRAASTNEKLFF. The CDR3 bases are TGCGCCAGCAGAGCGGCGTCAACTAATGAAAAACTGTTTTTT.

The CDR3 DNA reads as TGTGCCAGCAGCTCACACGGGGGAGATACGCAGTATTTT. This sequence encodes CASSSHGGDTQYF. The chain is built from TRBV12-3 or TRBV12-4 and TRBJ2-3; D might be TRBD2 (6 bases). The V end was cut by 6 bases, the J end by 5 bases, with 12 bases between. The CDR3 contains 13 residues.

The chain combines TRBV6-5 with TRBJ1-4, with D possibly being TRBD1 (6 bases). This CDR3 comprises 13 residues. V was cut by 11 bases and J by 0 bases, with 10 bases left in between. Looked up from germline, CDR1 is MNHEY and CDR2 is SVGAGI. CDR3 DNA sequence: TGTGCCGGCCAGGGGTCAACTAATGAAAAACTGTTTTTT. It is translated as CAGQGSTNEKLFF.

There are a few counts of this clone. CDR3 DNA sequence: TGTGCCAGCAGCTTGGGCGTGGTTTCCGGGGGATCGAGCTCTGGAAACACCATATATTTT. Residues: CASSLGVVSGGSSSGNTIYF. This chain uses TRBV5-4 with TRBJ1-3; TRBD1 might be the D (5 bases). Germline values: CDR1 SGHNT, CDR2 YYREEE (reference sequence). This CDR3 region has 20 residues. The ends were cut back, 0 bases at V and 0 bases at J, with 22 bases in the middle.

J is TRBJ1-1 and V is TRBV14, with 7 bases lining up with TRBD1. Germline V gives CDR1 SGHDN, CDR2 FVKESK. With 4 bases clipped from V and 4 bases from J, the junction kept 9 bases outside the gene matches. The CDR3 has 15 amino acids. The CDR3 loop reads CASSPRTGWGTEAFF. CDR3 DNA: TGTGCCAGCAGCCCGAGGACAGGTTGGGGCACTGAAGCTTTCTTT.

Comments on this clone: Just one base apart from a much larger clone, this may be a read error. This chain uses TRBV28 with TRBJ1-1, with TRBD1 identical over 8 bases. V dropped 6 bases and J dropped 5; count of bases not matched to a gene: 5. This CDR3 is 13 amino acids long. Germline V gene sequence: CDR1 MDHEN, CDR2 SYDVKM. This CDR3 reads CASSWTGRTEAFF. CDR3 nucleotides: TGTGCCAGCAGCTGGACAGGGAGGACTGAAGCTTTCTTT.

The rearrangement links TRBV12-3 or TRBV12-4 to TRBJ1-5; TRBD1 aligns across 7 bases. The CDR3 has 12 amino acids. J was trimmed by 14 bases and V by 4 bases; bases with no gene match: 8. The CDR3 nucleotides read TGTGCCAGCAGTTCCCTCACAGGGGATAAGCATTTT. Residues: CASSSLTGDKHF.

This clone appeared a single time. CDR3 in amino acids: CASSPGTGKPYYGYTF. For the CDR3, the DNA is TGTGCCAGCAGCCCCGGGACAGGGAAGCCCTACTATGGCTACACCTTC. The gene calls are TRBV27 and TRBJ1-2; the match to TRBD1 covers 9 bases. In germline, CDR1 is MNHEY, CDR2 SMNVEV (reference sequence). V lost 6 bases to trimming and J lost 3 bases; unmatched junction nucleotides: 11. CDR3 length equals 16 residues.

The gene calls are TRBV9 and TRBJ1-1, with D possibly matching TRBD1 (6 bases). The CDR3 runs 15 residues. Germline lookup yields CDR1 SGDLS and CDR2 YYNGEE. V was clipped by 4 bases and J by 1 base, with 14 bases between them. CDR3 region: CASSPRGFANTEAFF. The DNA for the CDR3 is TGTGCCAGCAGCCCCAGGGGTTTCGCGAACACTGAAGCTTTCTTT.

Concerning this clone: Other DNA sequences in this sample translate to the same CDR3. V and J are TRBV7-9 and TRBJ1-2; 8 bases map to TRBD1. CDR1 SEHNR and CDR2 FQNEAQ come from the germline V gene (reference sequence). The CDR3 length is 14 residues. Trimming removed 5 bases from V and 4 bases from J; junction bases left unmatched: 6. The CDR3 sequence: CASSPGQGLYGYTF. DNA for the CDR3: TGTGCCAGCAGCCCCGGACAGGGTCTCTATGGCTACACCTTC.

The rearrangement links TRBV12-3 or TRBV12-4 to TRBJ1-6, with D perhaps matching TRBD1 (6 bases). The CDR3 is 12 residues long. Trimming stripped 6 bases from V and 7 bases from J, with 7 bases between. The CDR3 reads CASSQGNSPLHF. DNA for the CDR3: TGTGCCAGCAGCCAGGGGAATTCACCCCTCCACTTT.